This T cell receptor beta chain was sequenced in a study of blood T cells in healthy people across ages. Sample-barcoded 5' priming and a J-beta primer mix drove a second PCR of roughly 7 to 11 cycles. MiXCR, applied by TCRdb to the 5' RACE reads, yields one record per CDR3 protein. This table holds some 710,000 distinct CDR3 sequences, about 24% found once. Study-level points and caveats: Age showed a roughly linear inverse relationship with TCR beta diversity per million T cells. Reliance upon unsorted PBMCs precluded definitive naive versus antigen-experienced comparison.

The individuals who served as donors were healthy Caucasians living in Russia, aged about 6 to 100. Extractions gave at least 5.5 micrograms of total RNA per sample. A note on this clonotype: Its specificity is unknown.

The ends were cut back, 1 base at V and 0 bases at J, with 7 bases in the middle. The germline CDR1 and CDR2 sequences are LNHNV and YYDKDF (reference sequence). This CDR3 region has 14 residues. The chain is built from TRBV15 and TRBJ2-7; D is undetermined. The specimen was blood. This sequence originates from a man between 65 and 85 years old in good health. CDR3 region: CATSRVAASYEQYF. CDR3 DNA: TGTGCCACCAGCAGAGTTGCAGCCTCCTACGAGCAGTACTTC.